This T cell receptor (beta chain) came from a study of T cell responses to AZD1222 COVID-19 vaccine. Germline CDR1 is LGHNA and CDR2 is YSLEER. The V and J ends lost 1 base and 4 bases, in that order; junction bases with no gene match: 8. This CDR3 is 16 amino acids long. Study-wide results and caveats: It should be noted that donors were predominantly white British and more often female, and clonal diversity was possibly underestimated.

Notes on this clone: The antigen remains unidentified.

Clones were sequenced by immunoSEQ multiplex PCR, and TCRdb holds only the in-frame ones, with some missing. Of approximately 64,000 clones in the sample, 65% to 85% were seen once. The source was peripheral blood, collected on day 0 of AZD1222 vaccination. The clonotype originates from an adult in good health. The chain couples TRBV4-3 to TRBJ1-2, with 8 bases matching TRBD1. The CDR3 reads CASSQGSTGVGYGYTF. The CDR3 nucleotides are TGCGCCAGCAGCCAAGGTTCGACAGGGGTTGGCTATGGCTACACCTTC.